These 23 T cell receptor beta chains were all obtained from the same sample, sequenced in a study of regulatory T cells in long-lasting Graves disease. Arm-PCR of CDR3 regions with iRepertoire HTBI primers generated TCR beta libraries. TCRdb passed the multiplex PCR reads through MiXCR, listing each CDR3 protein once. Found here are 200,000 to 250,000 distinct CDR3 sequences, roughly 19% of them singletons; the top ten hold roughly 12%. The sample's time point: newly diagnosed GD, antithyroid drugs for less than 3 months. TCR sequences were obtained from RNA taken from PBMCs. These data were also filed under a second study, of T cells in Graves' hyperthyroidism and ophthalmopathy.

The material was peripheral blood mononuclear cells (PBMCs), obtained at new diagnosis, from a patient treated with antithyroid drugs. These receptors all stem from a woman between 25 and 40 years old with Graves disease.

This clonotype was picked up many times. V and J are TRBV12-3 or TRBV12-4 and TRBJ2-6; D is uncertain. This CDR3 comprises 16 residues. Trimming pared 5 bases from V and 0 bases from J, leaving 11 bases between. CDR3 bases: TGTGCCAGCAGTGGCGTGGCGAGCTCTGGGGCCAACGTCCTGACTTTC. Translated: CASSGVASSGANVLTF.

This clonotype was counted at least ten times. The chain uses TRBV29-1 and TRBJ1-1; 7 nucleotides agree with TRBD1. Germline lookup yields CDR1 SQVTM and CDR2 ANQGSEA. The CDR3 has 10 amino acids. After removal of 6 bases from V and 8 bases from J, the junction contained 3 bases not matched to a gene. In nucleotides, the CDR3 is TGCAGCGTGGGGGACAGCGAAGCTTTCTTT. Its translation: CSVGDSEAFF.

This clonotype was counted only a few times. The V gene is TRBV19, the J gene TRBJ2-5; TRBD2 agrees at 7 bases. The CDR3 totals 16 residues. The V segment lost 4 bases and the J segment 6 bases; nucleotides outside the gene matches: 14. Per the germline V gene, CDR1 is LNHDA and CDR2 is SQIVND (reference sequence). The CDR3 DNA reads as TGTGCCAGTAGTAGGACGATGGCGGGAGATATAAAGACCCAGTACTTC. Residues: CASSRTMAGDIKTQYF.

This clonotype was seen a few times. This rearrangement joins TRBV2 to TRBJ2-3; D not certain. The J call may be faulty, since TRBJ2-5 better matches the DNA end. Germline values: CDR1 SNHLY, CDR2 FYNNEI. The CDR3 totals 11 residues. The CDR3 nucleotides are TGTGCCAGCACCAACCCGGGGACCCAGTACTTC. It codes for CASTNPGTQYF.

In DNA form, the CDR3 reads TGTGCCAGCAGCCGCGTATGGGGCTCTGGGGCCAACGTCCTGACTTTC. Translated, it gives CASSRVWGSGANVLTF. V usage is TRBV11-2 and J usage is TRBJ2-6; the D is unclear. The CDR3 extends over 16 amino acids. V was shortened by 5 bases and J by 0 bases, with 11 bases between the two germline ends. Germline lookup yields CDR1 SGHAT and CDR2 FQNNGV.

The chain has TRBV5-4 and TRBJ1-5; 7 nucleotides match TRBD1. The CDR3 spans 14 residues. The germline gives CDR1 SGHNT, CDR2 YYREEE (reference sequence). The trim removed 4 bases at V and 6 bases at J, leaving 7 bases unmatched. The CDR3 nucleotides read TGTGCCAGCAGCCGAGGGGGCGAGGGTCAGCCCCAGCATTTT. Translating it yields CASSRGGEGQPQHF.

This clonotype was counted only a few times. This chain connects TRBV14 to TRBJ1-2; D not certain. Trimming stripped 4 bases from V and 3 bases from J, with 15 bases between. The length of the CDR3 is 15 residues. CDR1 is SGHDN and CDR2 is FVKESK in the germline V gene. The CDR3 reads CASSLKKGWDYGYTF. CDR3 DNA sequence: TGTGCCAGCAGCCTAAAGAAGGGTTGGGACTATGGCTACACCTTC.

This clonotype was detected many times. The J gene is TRBJ1-6, the V gene TRBV28, with 7 bases lining up with TRBD1. J lost 0 bases, V lost 8 bases, and 7 bases had no gene match. CDR1 is MDHEN, CDR2 SYDVKM, per germline. There are 16 residues in the CDR3. DNA for the CDR3: TGTGCCAGCCATTTGACAGGGACCTCCTATAATTCACCCCTCCACTTT. As protein: CASHLTGTSYNSPLHF.

In this sample, this clonotype turned up many times. The chain combines TRBV4-1 with TRBJ2-7; D gene ambiguous. CDR3 length: 14 residues. Trimming took off 4 bases at V and 2 bases at J, with 12 bases between the two ends. The germline gives CDR1 MGHRA, CDR2 YSYEKL. In nucleotides, the CDR3 is TGCGCCAGCAGCCTCTCGGGCAGCGCCTACGAGCAGTACTTC. Its protein product is CASSLSGSAYEQYF.

This clonotype has ten or more counts. V usage is TRBV7-3 and J usage is TRBJ1-2, with D unclear. The V end lost 2 bases, the J end lost 4 bases, and 14 bases lay between the germline ends. The CDR3 sequence is 15 residues long. Germline values: CDR1 SGHTA, CDR2 FQGTGA. The CDR3 DNA is TGTGCCAGCAGCTTAGTTGATTACGGCCCCTATGGCTACACCTTC. Protein: CASSLVDYGPYGYTF.

This sequence joins TRBV30 and TRBJ1-1; D ambiguous. The germline gives CDR1 GTSNPN, CDR2 SVGIG (reference sequence). Between the trimmed V and J ends, which lost 4 bases and 0 bases, there was a span of 9 bases. This CDR3 has 13 residues. CDR3 DNA sequence: TGTGCCTGGACTGGACGGCTGAACACTGAAGCTTTCTTT. Protein: CAWTGRLNTEAFF.

The V gene is TRBV4-2, the J gene TRBJ1-1, with unresolved D. Germline V gives CDR1 LGHNA, CDR2 YNFKEQ. The V end was cut by 1 base, the J end by 8 bases, with 11 bases between. The CDR3 is made up of 13 amino acids. The CDR3 protein is CASSQGPVWEAFF. In nucleotides, the CDR3 is TGTGCCAGCAGCCAAGGCCCTGTTTGGGAAGCTTTCTTT.

The J gene is TRBJ1-5, the V gene TRBV4-2, with TRBD1 matching over 9 bases. After removal of 4 bases from V and 2 bases from J, the junction contained 3 bases not matched to a gene. Germline V gives CDR1 LGHNA, CDR2 YNFKEQ. The CDR3 is made up of 15 amino acids. The CDR3 sequence: CASSRQGDGNQPQHF. As DNA, the CDR3 is TGTGCCAGCAGCCGACAGGGGGATGGCAATCAGCCCCAGCATTTT.

This clonotype has ten or more counts. The CDR3 nucleotides read TGTGCCAGCAGTTTCCCGGGCTCTTATAGCAATCAGCCCCAGCATTTT. This translates into CASSFPGSYSNQPQHF. The chain uses TRBV28 and TRBJ1-5; D unclear. CDR3 length equals 16 residues. Germline V CDR1 and CDR2: MDHEN, SYDVKM. The germline V and J ends were trimmed by 3 bases and 0 bases, with 12 bases remaining between them. The entire variable domain, with the rest obtained from reference TRBV28 and TRBJ1-5, is as follows: DVKVTQSSRYLVKRTGEKVFLECVQDMDHENMFWYRQDPGLGLRLIYFSYDVKMKEKGDIPEGYSVSREKKERFSLILESASTNQTSMYLCASSFPGSYSNQPQHFGDGTRLSIL.

In this sample, this clonotype turned up many times. V gene TRBV6-2 or TRBV6-3 combines with J gene TRBJ2-4; no reliable D call. There are 18 residues in the CDR3. Germline V gene lookup returns CDR1 MNHEY and CDR2 SVGEGT. Trimming pared 6 bases from V and 0 bases from J, leaving 21 bases between. The CDR3 region has the DNA TGTGCCAGCAGCCCCTTAAGGCAGACTTCTAGAGCCAAAAACATTCAGTACTTC. It codes for CASSPLRQTSRAKNIQYF.

This clonotype was seen repeatedly, ten times or more. The chain is built from TRBV28 and TRBJ1-2; D remains ambiguous. The CDR3 runs 14 residues. Germline CDR1 reads MDHEN; CDR2 reads SYDVKM. Between the trimmed V and J ends, which lost 10 bases and 5 bases, there was a span of 20 bases. CDR3 amino acids: CAILDRYSSYGYTF. The CDR3 coding sequence is TGTGCCATCCTCGATCGGTATTCCTCATATGGCTACACCTTC.

This clonotype was seen ten or more times. The chain is built from TRBV2 and TRBJ2-3, with D possibly matching TRBD2 (5 bases). This CDR3 is 14 amino acids long. Germline V lookup: CDR1 SNHLY, CDR2 FYNNEI. V lost 3 bases, J lost 6 bases, and 13 bases lay in between. For the CDR3, the DNA is TGTGCCAGCAGTGATCTCAGCGGCAGGGATACGCAGTATTTT. Protein: CASSDLSGRDTQYF. Drawing the rest from reference TRBV2 and TRBJ2-3, the complete variable domain is EPEVTQTPSHQVTQMGQEVILRCVPISNHLYFYWYRQILGQKVEFLVSFYNNEISEKSEIFDDQFSVERPDGSNFTLKIRSTKLEDSAMYFCASSDLSGRDTQYFGPGTRLTVL.

Ten or more counts support this clonotype. The chain is built from TRBV20-1 and TRBJ1-1; 8 positions agree with TRBD1. Germline CDR1 DFQATT, CDR2 SNEGSKA (reference sequence). After removal of 0 bases from V and 4 bases from J, the junction contained 7 bases not matched to a gene. This CDR3 has 15 residues. The CDR3: CSARDLTGGGTEAFF. The CDR3, as DNA: TGCAGTGCTAGAGATCTAACAGGGGGAGGCACTGAAGCTTTCTTT.

At least ten counts were recorded for this clonotype. CDR3 protein: CASSLEARDRGNTEAFF. CDR3 DNA: TGCGCCAGCAGCTTGGAGGCCCGGGACAGGGGGAACACTGAAGCTTTCTTT. This chain joins TRBV5-1 and TRBJ1-1; 10 nucleotides align to TRBD1. CDR1 is SGHRS, CDR2 YFSETQ, per germline. The CDR3 runs to 17 residues. The V and J ends lost 0 bases and 1 base, in that order; junction bases with no gene match: 6.

This clonotype was counted at least ten times. The chain is built from TRBV5-6 and TRBJ1-2; 7 bases align to TRBD1. The trim removed 6 bases at V and 5 bases at J, leaving 16 bases unmatched. Germline CDR1 and CDR2: SGHDT and YYEEEE. The CDR3 runs to 16 residues. The CDR3 region is CASNRDREPTVYGYTF. CDR3 DNA sequence: TGTGCCAGCAACAGAGACAGGGAACCAACTGTATATGGCTACACCTTC.

This clonotype was picked up many times. A much larger clone differs from this one at a single base, so this may be a read error. The chain recombines TRBV2 with TRBJ2-7; TRBD1 or TRBD2 may be the D gene (5 bases each). From germline, CDR1 is SNHLY and CDR2 FYNNEI. The CDR3 sequence is 13 residues long. V was pared by 11 bases and J by 3 bases, with 17 bases between. In nucleotides, the CDR3 is TGTGCCTGCGGGCCACAGGTTGGCTACGAGCAGTACTTC. This codes for CACGPQVGYEQYF.

This clonotype was seen at least ten times. The chain joins TRBV15 to TRBJ1-2, with TRBD1 matching over 10 bases. Trimming took 1 base from V and 6 from J; bases not matched to a gene: 11. CDR3 length: 17 residues. CDR1 and CDR2 from the germline V gene are LNHNV and YYDKDF (reference sequence). The CDR3 reads CATSRVPRRDRGHGYTF. The CDR3 DNA reads TGTGCCACCAGCAGAGTCCCTCGCCGGGACAGGGGACATGGCTACACCTTC.

The chain uses TRBV20-1 and TRBJ2-1; 13 bases map to TRBD2. Germline lookup yields CDR1 DFQATT and CDR2 SNEGSKA (reference sequence). Unmatched junction bases numbered 16, after V lost 8 bases and J lost 0 bases. CDR3 length: 19 residues. CDR3 sequence: CSIPTGTSGKRSSYNEQFF. CDR3 nucleotides: TGCAGTATACCCACCGGGACTAGCGGGAAACGGAGCTCCTACAATGAGCAGTTCTTC.